Detailed here is one TCR beta chain. Its antigen is not identified. The sample is drawn from a study of cytomegalovirus exposure and HLA in healthy donors. At the level of the study: About 82 million unique TCRs from HLA-typed donors were held in an early release of data. Broader study findings: The authors later linked a missense DCLRE1C variant to TCR beta V- and J-gene trimming.

This PCR relied on a set of 60 Vbeta primers and 13 Jbeta primers. Produced via immunoSEQ multiplex PCR; TCRdb's table is partial and in-frame only. The data show about 190,000 clones, roughly four fifths seen once. What was sequenced was PBMCs. This clonotype originated in a woman aged 25 to 39 in good health and CMV-seropositive.

The CDR3 nucleotides are TGCGCCAGCAGCCCGGGACAGGGGTCGTACTATACAGATACGCAGTATTTT. Its translation is CASSPGQGSYYTDTQYF. The gene calls are TRBV5-1 and TRBJ2-3; 10 nucleotides line up with TRBD1. There are 17 residues in the CDR3. V trimming: 4 bases; J trimming: 3 bases; junction bases outside the gene matches: 11. The germline gives CDR1 SGHRS, CDR2 YFSETQ.